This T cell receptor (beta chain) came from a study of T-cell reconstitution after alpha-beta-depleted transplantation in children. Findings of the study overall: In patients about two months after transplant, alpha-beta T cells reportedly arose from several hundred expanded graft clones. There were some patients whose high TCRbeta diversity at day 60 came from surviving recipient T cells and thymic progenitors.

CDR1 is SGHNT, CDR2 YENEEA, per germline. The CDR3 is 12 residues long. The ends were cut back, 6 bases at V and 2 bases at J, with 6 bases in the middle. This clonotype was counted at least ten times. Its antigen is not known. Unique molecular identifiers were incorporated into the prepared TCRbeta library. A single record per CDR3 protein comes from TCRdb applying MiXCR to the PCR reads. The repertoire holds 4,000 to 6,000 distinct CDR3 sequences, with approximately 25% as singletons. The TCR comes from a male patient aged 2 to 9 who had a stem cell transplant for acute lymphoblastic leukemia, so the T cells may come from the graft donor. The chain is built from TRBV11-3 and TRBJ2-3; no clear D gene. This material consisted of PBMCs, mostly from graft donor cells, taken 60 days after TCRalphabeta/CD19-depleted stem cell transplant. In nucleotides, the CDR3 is TGTGCCAGCAGTTCCCACACAGATACGCAGTATTTT. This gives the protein CASSSHTDTQYF.